The rows below give T cell receptor beta chains drawn from one sample of a study of T cell changes during pregnancy in multiple sclerosis. Produced via immunoSEQ multiplex PCR; TCRdb's table is partial and in-frame only. This table holds over 25,000 clones, just over 90% found once. The source material was CD4+ T cells from peripheral blood mononuclear cells, sampled in the first trimester of pregnancy. These receptors originate from a female donor with multiple sclerosis, enrolled in a pregnancy study. CDR3s include the opening cysteine and the closing phenylalanine or tryptophan. The D gene is left open where the match is weak. Expanded clones are given a class, and other clones once, few, many or no size at all.

size	V	D	J	DNA	CDR3
once	TRBV7-8	NA	TRBJ2-7	TGTGCCAGCAGCCCTAATACAGGGACCTACGAGCAGTACTTC	CASSPNTGTYEQYF
NA	TRBV18	TRBD2	TRBJ2-7	TGTGCCAGCTCACCGACTAGCGGGGCTCGTGGCGACTACGAGCAGTACTTC	CASSPTSGARGDYEQYF
NA	TRBV6-1	NA	TRBJ1-2	TGTGCCAGCAGTGAAGCGCTTGCAGGGTCCTATGGCTACACCTTC	CASSEALAGSYGYTF
NA	TRBV5-6	NA	TRBJ1-3	TGTGCCAGCAGCTACGGGATTACTGGAAACACCATATATTTT	CASSYGITGNTIYF
NA	TRBV12-5	NA	TRBJ1-1	TGTGCTAGTGGTTTGGCCGACAAAGCTTTCTTT	CASGLADKAFF
NA	TRBV12-5	TRBD2	TRBJ2-3	TGTGCTAGTGGCTCAGGACTAGCGGGGGGCACAGATACGCAGTATTTT	CASGSGLAGGTDTQYF
NA	TRBV6-1	TRBD1	TRBJ1-1	TGTGCCAGCAGCCGCACAGGGGGGACTGAAGCTTTCTTT	CASSRTGGTEAFF
NA	TRBV29-1	NA	TRBJ2-5	TGCAGCGTTGACGAGGACGGAGGGGAGACCCAGTACTTC	CSVDEDGGETQYF
NA	TRBV5-1	TRBD2	TRBJ2-3	TGCGCCAGCAGCGTGGTGCTAGCGGGGAGCACAGATACGCAGTATTTT	CASSVVLAGSTDTQYF
NA	TRBV4-3	TRBD2	TRBJ2-1	TGCGCCAGCAGCCAGATTGCGGGGGGGCCCGGCGATGAGCAGTTCTTC	CASSQIAGGPGDEQFF
NA	TRBV7-9	TRBD1	TRBJ1-2	TGTGCCAGCAGCTATGACAGGGCGGGTGGCTACACCTTC	CASSYDRAGGYTF
NA	TRBV5-5	NA	TRBJ1-5	TGTGCCAGCAGCTTCGACAGATTCAATCAGCCCCAGCATTTT	CASSFDRFNQPQHF
once	TRBV30	NA	TRBJ1-1	TGTGCCTGGAGCGTCCTTACAGGGCGGAACACTGAAGCTTTCTTT	CAWSVLTGRNTEAFF
NA	TRBV5-1	NA	TRBJ1-2	TGCGCCAGCAGCTCCCCAAACCCCAATGGAGAAGGCTACACCTTC	CASSSPNPNGEGYTF
NA	TRBV6-5	TRBD2	TRBJ2-7	TGTGCCAGCAGTAGGACTAGCGGGGGTAACGAGCAGTACTTC	CASSRTSGGNEQYF
NA	TRBV5-1	TRBD2	TRBJ2-3	TGCGCCAGCAGCTTAGCGGGGATTACAGATACGCAGTATTTT	CASSLAGITDTQYF
NA	TRBV19	NA	TRBJ2-2	TGTGCCAGTAGTATCCTAGTTGAGTCCGGGGAGCTGTTTTTT	CASSILVESGELFF
NA	TRBV6-5	TRBD1	TRBJ1-2	TGTGCCAGCAGTTCCCCCGTGAACAGGGGTGGCTACACCTTC	CASSSPVNRGGYTF
NA	TRBV5-1	NA	TRBJ2-5	TGCGCCAGCAGCCTAGACCGGAGTCAAGAGACCCAGTACTTC	CASSLDRSQETQYF
NA	TRBV5-1	NA	TRBJ1-2	TGCGCCAGCAGTGAGCCAGGCTTATATGGCTACACCTTC	CASSEPGLYGYTF
NA	TRBV2	TRBD2	TRBJ2-7	TGTGCCAGCAGACGGGATAGCGGGGTCGAGCAGTACTTC	CASRRDSGVEQYF
NA	TRBV2	NA	TRBJ2-1	TGTGCCAGCACTGAGAGTGGGGCTGAGCAGTTCTTC	CASTESGAEQFF
NA	TRBV4-3	TRBD2	TRBJ2-5	TGCGCCAGCAGCCAAGCTACACCGGGACTAGCGGGGAGGGAGACCCAGTACTTC	CASSQATPGLAGRETQYF
NA	TRBV23-1	TRBD1	TRBJ1-4	TGCGCCAGCAGTCAGTCGGGTGGACAGGGGCTAAGGGAAAAACTGTTTTTT	CASSQSGGQGLREKLFF
few	TRBV6-5	NA	TRBJ2-1	TGTGCCAGCAGTCTACAGGCCTACCCCTACAATGAGCAGTTCTTC	CASSLQAYPYNEQFF
NA	TRBV5-5	NA	TRBJ1-2	TGTGCCAGCAGCTTCCAGGGAGGAGACTATGGCTACACCTTC	CASSFQGGDYGYTF
once	TRBV5-1	NA	TRBJ2-5	TGCGCCAGCAGCTCGCCCTTGGGACTGCAAGAGACCCAGTACTTC	CASSSPLGLQETQYF
NA	TRBV30	TRBD2	TRBJ2-5	TGTGCCTGTTTACAACGGACTAGCCGTGGGACCCAGTACTTC	CACLQRTSRGTQYF
once	TRBV5-1	NA	TRBJ2-1	TGCGCCAGCAGCTACGTCGGGATTAGCTCCTACAATGAGCAGTTCTTC	CASSYVGISSYNEQFF
NA	TRBV5-1	NA	TRBJ1-1	TGCGCCAGCAGCTTAGCGCTGATGAACACTGAAGCTTTCTTT	CASSLALMNTEAFF
NA	TRBV5-1	TRBD2	TRBJ2-5	TGCGCCAGCAGCGGGAGCGGGGGGTTCAAAGAGACCCAGTACTTC	CASSGSGGFKETQYF
NA	TRBV5-5	TRBD2	TRBJ2-7	TGTGCCAGCAGCTTGCCTACTACTAGCGGGGGGGCGTACGAGCAGTACTTC	CASSLPTTSGGAYEQYF
NA	TRBV5-1	TRBD1	TRBJ1-2	TGCGCCAGCAGCACAGCCGGGACAGGTCCTTTGGGCTACACCTTC	CASSTAGTGPLGYTF
NA	TRBV5-1	NA	TRBJ1-1	TGCGCCAGCAGCTTGAAAGCGACGGGGAACACTGAAGCTTTCTTT	CASSLKATGNTEAFF
NA	TRBV7-2	TRBD1	TRBJ1-2	TGTGCCAGCAGGGTAACAGGGGGCGCATTGGGAAACTATGGCTACACCTTC	CASRVTGGALGNYGYTF